This T cell receptor (beta chain) was captured by sequencing in a study of OX40 agonist ivuxolimab in advanced cancers. At the level of the study: Ivuxolimab is a fully human IgG2 antibody that activates OX40 (CD134). The dose-escalation cohort had hepatocellular carcinoma, melanoma, renal cell or head and neck cancer. Broader study findings: The CD4+ and CD8+ T cells in the blood had expanded clonally by week 6 at 0.1 to 3.0 mg/kg.

Produced via immunoSEQ multiplex PCR; TCRdb's table is partial and in-frame only. The sample has 65,000 to 95,000 clones; more than 75% are singletons. On this clone itself: Its specificity is not known.

The clonotype originates from an adult with an advanced solid tumor such as melanoma, head and neck, liver or kidney cancer. The sequences come from CD4+ or CD8+ T cells sorted from blood, collected in a trial of the OX40 agonist ivuxolimab.

CDR3 DNA: TGCGCCAGCAGCTTGGGAGGAGGGGGCGAGGGGAACACTGAAGCTTTCTTT. Translation: CASSLGGGGEGNTEAFF. The V gene is TRBV5-1, the J gene TRBJ1-1; 7 bases line up with TRBD1. J was trimmed by 1 base and V by 0 bases; bases with no gene match: 9. Germline V gene data show CDR1 as SGHRS and CDR2 as YFSETQ. The CDR3 covers 17 residues.